The rows below give T cell receptor beta chains drawn from one sample of a study of blood T cell repertoires in COVID-19. Repertoires were generated with immunoSEQ multiplex PCR, while TCRdb's copy carries only in-frame clones and drops some. The sample shows some 290,000 clones, about 90% of them seen only once. Material for sequencing was peripheral blood. The receptors originated from a woman aged 25 to 39 with COVID-19, enrolled during active disease. Both conserved end residues are part of each CDR3. D genes are given only for firm matches. Not all rows give a size; the values are once, few, many and, for expanded clones, a class.

TRBV4-1	TRBD1	TRBJ2-2	NA	CASSQKGGSNTGELFF	TGCGCCAGCAGCCAAAAAGGGGGCAGTAACACCGGGGAGCTGTTTTTT
TRBV11-2	NA	TRBJ2-7	NA	CASSPEVSSYEQYF	TGTGCCAGCAGCCCGGAGGTTAGCTCCTACGAGCAGTACTTC
TRBV11-2	TRBD1	TRBJ2-1	NA	CASSIEGAYNEQFF	TGTGCCAGCAGCATTGAGGGGGCTTACAATGAGCAGTTCTTC
TRBV29-1	NA	TRBJ2-7	NA	CSVTERSPTYEQYF	TGCAGCGTTACCGAGCGGAGCCCAACCTACGAGCAGTACTTC
TRBV30	TRBD1	TRBJ2-6	once	CAWRRTGGGSGANVLTF	TGTGCCTGGCGCCGGACAGGGGGGGGATCTGGGGCCAACGTCCTGACTTTC
TRBV5-6	NA	TRBJ1-1	NA	CASSRVGGMNTEAFF	TGTGCCAGCAGCAGGGTAGGGGGTATGAACACTGAAGCTTTCTTT
TRBV4-1	TRBD1	TRBJ2-7	NA	CASSQGQGAYEQYF	TGCGCCAGCAGCCAAGGACAGGGGGCCTACGAGCAGTACTTC
TRBV5-4	TRBD1	TRBJ1-1	NA	CASSLGQGWTEAFF	TGTGCCAGCAGCTTGGGACAGGGGTGGACTGAAGCTTTCTTT
TRBV18	TRBD1	TRBJ1-1	NA	CASSLFGDRKYSAFF	TGTGCCAGCTCACTTTTCGGGGACAGAAAATATTCGGCTTTCTTT
TRBV5-1	NA	TRBJ1-2	NA	CASSPRISTGSYGYTF	TGCGCCAGCAGCCCCCGAATTTCGACAGGCAGCTATGGCTACACCTTC
TRBV5-1	NA	TRBJ2-7	NA	CASSSEGLGEQYF	TGCGCCAGCAGCTCGGAGGGTTTGGGCGAGCAGTACTTC
TRBV5-5	TRBD2	TRBJ2-5	once	CASSPGLSGAYQETQYF	TGTGCCAGCAGCCCGGGACTAAGCGGAGCGTACCAAGAGACCCAGTACTTC
TRBV6-5	TRBD2	TRBJ2-7	once	CASSCRLAGGEGEQYF	TGTGCCAGCAGTTGCCGACTAGCGGGAGGAGAGGGTGAGCAGTACTTC
TRBV7-9	TRBD1	TRBJ1-1	once	CASESHSGTGGRAFF	TGTGCCAGCGAATCCCACTCCGGGACAGGGGGTAGAGCTTTCTTT
TRBV6-5	TRBD1	TRBJ1-2	NA	CASSYGTGGRLWGYTF	TGTGCCAGCAGTTACGGGACAGGGGGCCGTCTTTGGGGCTACACCTTC
TRBV25-1	TRBD2	TRBJ2-2	NA	CASSLNGAGAGTGELFF	TGTGCCAGCAGCCTGAATGGAGCGGGAGCGGGCACCGGGGAGCTGTTTTTT
TRBV5-1	NA	TRBJ2-7	NA	CASSLGFGQSYEQYF	TGCGCCAGCAGCTTGGGCTTCGGACAGTCCTACGAGCAGTACTTC
TRBV12-3/TRBV12-4	TRBD2	TRBJ2-7	NA	CASSYQAGVQYF	TGTGCCAGCAGCTACCAAGCGGGAGTGCAGTACTTC
TRBV25-1	TRBD1	TRBJ2-7	NA	CASSELPPPGTGSGQYF	TGTGCCAGCAGTGAATTACCCCCCCCCGGGACAGGGAGCGGGCAATACTTC
TRBV6-5	TRBD1	TRBJ2-7	NA	CASTRTGNSYEQYF	TGTGCCAGCACCCGGACAGGGAACTCCTACGAGCAGTACTTC
TRBV6-5	TRBD1	TRBJ2-7	NA	CASGTGYYEQYF	TGTGCCAGCGGGACAGGGTACTACGAGCAGTACTTC
TRBV11-2	TRBD2	TRBJ2-3	NA	CASSPRDYTDTQYF	TGTGCCAGCAGCCCCCGGGACTACACAGATACGCAGTATTTT
TRBV28	NA	TRBJ1-5	NA	CASSLFRVGQPQHF	TGTGCCAGCAGTTTATTCCGGGTGGGTCAGCCCCAGCATTTT
TRBV30	NA	TRBJ2-1	NA	CAWSSATGHIYNEQFF	TGTGCCTGGAGTTCAGCGACGGGACATATCTACAATGAGCAGTTCTTC
TRBV3-1/TRBV3-2	TRBD1	TRBJ1-2	NA	CASRPRSGQGGGYTF	TGTGCCAGCAGGCCAAGATCGGGACAGGGAGGAGGCTACACCTTC
TRBV21-1	NA	TRBJ2-2	NA	CASSKVRQKELFF	TGTGCCAGCAGCAAAGTTCGACAGAAGGAGCTGTTTTTT
TRBV7-3	NA	TRBJ1-3	NA	CASSSTASGNTIYF	TGTGCCAGCAGCTCGACAGCTTCTGGAAACACCATATATTTT
TRBV6-1	NA	TRBJ1-2	NA	CASSEWRDGLLYGYTF	TGTGCCAGCAGTGAATGGCGGGACGGACTACTCTATGGCTACACCTTC
TRBV25-1	TRBD1	TRBJ1-1	NA	CASSPTLQGATEAFF	TGTGCCAGCAGTCCCACTCTTCAGGGGGCGACTGAAGCTTTCTTT
TRBV7-2	TRBD2	TRBJ2-7	NA	CASSSGTRPHEQYF	TGTGCCAGCAGCTCGGGGACTAGGCCCCACGAGCAGTACTTC
TRBV3-1/TRBV3-2	NA	TRBJ1-1	NA	CASSLATANTEAFF	TGTGCCAGCAGCCTTGCTACAGCGAACACTGAAGCTTTCTTT
TRBV5-1	TRBD2	TRBJ2-7	NA	CASTTSGSYEQYF	TGCGCCAGCACAACTAGCGGGAGTTACGAGCAGTACTTC
TRBV5-1	TRBD2	TRBJ2-1	once	CASSPGLAGGGMVDEQFF	TGCGCCAGCAGCCCGGGACTAGCGGGAGGGGGGATGGTGGATGAGCAGTTCTTC
TRBV23-1	NA	TRBJ1-1	NA	CASTPSPENTEAFF	TGCGCCAGCACCCCATCCCCAGAGAACACTGAAGCTTTCTTT
TRBV15	TRBD2	TRBJ2-3	many	CATSLGLAGGPLTDTQYF	TGTGCCACCAGCCTCGGGCTAGCGGGAGGACCCCTCACAGATACGCAGTATTTT
TRBV5-6	NA	TRBJ1-3	NA	CASSLDVGRNSGNTIYF	TGTGCCAGCAGCTTGGATGTCGGGAGGAACTCTGGAAACACCATATATTTT
TRBV30	TRBD1	TRBJ1-2	NA	CAWKDRVNYGYTF	TGTGCCTGGAAAGACAGGGTAAACTATGGCTACACCTTC
TRBV19	TRBD1	TRBJ2-7	NA	CASSLSGTGLYEQYF	TGTGCCAGTAGTCTATCCGGGACAGGCCTCTACGAGCAGTACTTC
TRBV27	TRBD1	TRBJ1-6	NA	CASSTGGNKNSPLHF	TGTGCCAGCAGTACAGGGGGCAACAAAAATTCACCCCTCCACTTT
TRBV4-1	TRBD2	TRBJ2-7	NA	CASSQTTSGNSYEQYF	TGCGCCAGCAGTCAAACCACTAGCGGGAACTCCTACGAGCAGTACTTC
TRBV30	NA	TRBJ1-1	NA	CAWSSGAKNTEAFF	TGTGCCTGGAGTAGTGGGGCCAAGAACACTGAAGCTTTCTTT
TRBV24-1	TRBD2	TRBJ2-1	NA	CATSDQLAGARNEQFF	TGTGCCACCAGTGACCAACTAGCGGGAGCTCGAAATGAGCAGTTCTTC
TRBV2	NA	TRBJ2-5	NA	CASSEALGEETQYF	TGTGCCAGCAGTGAAGCGCTAGGGGAAGAGACCCAGTACTTC
TRBV29-1	TRBD1	TRBJ1-1	NA	CSGKRDRANTEAFF	TGCAGCGGGAAAAGGGACAGAGCGAACACTGAAGCTTTCTTT